This T cell receptor beta chain was captured by sequencing in a study of cytomegalovirus exposure and HLA in healthy donors. Study findings and constraints: Clusters of TCRs from the first cohort tended to co-occur in the roughly 120 validation repertoires (as a later analysis found). TCR sequences were mostly rare, though some public TCRs occurred in many donors.

Concerning this clone itself: Its matching antigen is unknown.

This CDR3 has 12 amino acids. Germline CDR1 is MNHEY and CDR2 is SVGAGI. Trimming pared 6 bases from V and 7 bases from J, leaving 10 bases between. Separation from the roughly 680-subject first cohort characterized the roughly 130-subject validation cohort, to which the donors belonged. Produced via immunoSEQ multiplex PCR; TCRdb's table is partial and in-frame only. The repertoire holds over 250,000 clones, around 90% seen once, with about 1% in the top ten. The clonotype comes from a woman aged 25 to 45 in good health and CMV-seropositive. The sequencing input was PBMCs. This rearrangement joins TRBV6-5 to TRBJ2-1; no definite D call. The CDR3 reads CASSRWRNEQFF. In nucleotides, the CDR3 is TGTGCCAGCAGCCGCTGGCGGAATGAGCAGTTCTTC.